The clone carrying this T cell receptor (beta chain) occurred many times. No antigen is known for it. This sample was included in a study of early T cells in non-severe SARS-CoV-2 infection. Study information: Sequencing targeted bulk RNA from unsorted whole blood, leaving chains unpaired. Study-level findings and limits: Comparison of clonotypes with VDJdb favored anti-spike CD8 responses while missing private and CD4 specificities.

Unique molecular identifiers were added to individual cDNA molecules. TCRdb reanalysed the 5' RACE reads using MiXCR and keeps one entry per CDR3 protein. The repertoire consists of 50,000 to 85,000 distinct CDR3 sequences, with over 8% occurring once and the leading ten covering 3% to 3.5%. The receptor's source is an adult who was a healthcare worker with PCR-confirmed SARS-CoV-2 infection or an uninfected control (not recorded which). The sample comprised whole blood.

The DNA for the CDR3 is TGCAGTGCTCCACCCGCAGAGACAAGATCAGATACGCAGTATTTT. This translates into CSAPPAETRSDTQYF. The rearrangement joins TRBV20-1 to TRBJ2-3, with D uncertain. The V and J ends lost 5 bases and 4 bases respectively, with 19 bases between them. Germline lookup yields CDR1 DFQATT and CDR2 SNEGSKA (reference sequence). This CDR3 is 15 amino acids long.